Below, 24 T cell receptor beta chains from the same sample are listed, as sequenced in a study of cytomegalovirus exposure and HLA in healthy donors (dated by TCRdb to 2017 to 2019). Library creation used the immunoSEQ multiplex PCR assay. The multiplex PCR relied on a mix of 60 forward primers for TCR Vbeta segments and 13 reverse primers for TCR Jbeta segments. TCRdb holds this immuneACCESS table with in-frame rearrangements only. Some clones are missing; in checked studies, unresolved V genes explain under half, and the rest has no known cause. The sample table lists approximately 120,000 clones, roughly 79% of them with a count of one. The biggest ten clones account for roughly 8% of the sample. The specimen was PBMCs. Receptors were obtained from a woman between 50 and 59 years old in good health and CMV-seropositive.

CDR3 nucleotide sequence: TGCAGCGTGCTAATGAGACAGGCCCGCCCTGAAGCTTTCTTT. Translated, it gives CSVLMRQARPEAFF. The chain is built from TRBV29-1 and TRBJ1-1, with a tentative D call TRBD1 (6 bases). The V end lost 6 bases, the J end lost 6 bases, and 20 bases lay between the germline ends. The CDR3 is made up of 14 amino acids. Germline CDR1 SQVTM, CDR2 ANQGSEA.

The chain links TRBV5-4 to TRBJ1-2; TRBD1 matches 9 bases. CDR1 is SGHNT, CDR2 YYREEE, per germline (reference sequence). CDR3 size: 12 residues. The ends lost 1 base at V and 14 bases at J; junction bases unmatched: 6. CDR3 in amino acids: CASSLIGTGPTF. As DNA, the CDR3 is TGTGCCAGCAGCTTGATCGGGACAGGGCCTACCTTC.

Only a few counts were recorded for this clone. The gene calls are TRBV27 and TRBJ1-5; a possible D gene is TRBD1 (6 bases). Germline V gene lookup returns CDR1 MNHEY and CDR2 SMNVEV (reference sequence). V was pared by 0 bases and J by 6 bases, with 15 bases between. The CDR3 contains 16 residues. The CDR3 spells CASSLSKGQVGQPQHF. CDR3 bases: TGTGCCAGCAGTTTATCGAAGGGACAAGTGGGTCAGCCCCAGCATTTT.

The chain carries TRBV18 and TRBJ1-1; tentative D call: TRBD1 (6 bases). The length of the CDR3 is 15 residues. Germline V gene lookup returns CDR1 KGHSH and CDR2 LQKENI. Trimming cost V 1 base and J 4 bases, with 13 bases left between them. Here the CDR3 reads CASSPLGQRGTEAFF. The CDR3 nucleotides are TGTGCCAGCTCACCACTAGGACAGAGGGGCACTGAAGCTTTCTTT.

Only a few counts were recorded for this clone. The chain carries TRBV5-1 and TRBJ2-4; weak D call: TRBD1 (5 bases). Germline V gene data show CDR1 as SGHRS and CDR2 as YFSETQ. The CDR3 consists of 14 residues. Trimming shortened V by 4 bases and J by 0 bases, and 8 bases separated the two germline ends. The CDR3 reads CASSIDRAKNIQYF. The CDR3 nucleotides are TGCGCCAGCAGCATCGACAGAGCCAAAAACATTCAGTACTTC.

This clone has only a few counts. This chain joins TRBV5-4 and TRBJ2-3, with 10 bases that match TRBD2. Germline loops: CDR1 SGHNT, CDR2 YYREEE (reference sequence). The CDR3 sequence is 18 residues long. Trimming at V came to 0 bases and at J to 1 base, leaving 8 bases not matched to a gene. Here the CDR3 reads CASSLAPAGTSGTDTQYF. In nucleotides, the CDR3 is TGTGCCAGCAGCTTGGCCCCAGCCGGGACTAGCGGCACAGATACGCAGTATTTT.

This clone occurred once. The chain links TRBV27 to TRBJ2-5, with 8 nucleotides matching TRBD1. The closer fit of TRBJ2-7 to the DNA end suggests the J call may be wrong. The CDR3 loop spans 16 amino acids. Per the germline V gene, CDR1 is MNHEY and CDR2 is SMNVEV (reference sequence). As DNA, the CDR3 is TGTGCCAGCAGTTTATCGAGACAGGGGAAGATCCACGAGCAGTACTTC. Translation: CASSLSRQGKIHEQYF.

This rearrangement joins TRBV18 to TRBJ1-1, with 9 bases aligning to TRBD1. V lost 3 bases, J lost 2 bases, and 7 bases stayed unmatched. The CDR3 contains 16 residues. Per germline, CDR1 KGHSH and CDR2 LQKENI. CDR3 protein: CASSPGQGSLNTEAFF. The CDR3 DNA reads as TGTGCCAGCTCACCCGGACAGGGGAGCTTAAACACTGAAGCTTTCTTT.

The V and J genes are TRBV5-1 and TRBJ2-5, with 9 bases aligning to TRBD2. Germline V gives CDR1 SGHRS, CDR2 YFSETQ. CDR3 size: 16 residues. Trimming removed 2 bases from V and 6 bases from J; junction bases left unmatched: 11. The CDR3 bases are TGCGCCAGCAGCTTCACTTCTAGCGGGGAGAGGAAGACCCAGTACTTC. Amino acid sequence: CASSFTSSGERKTQYF.

This chain connects TRBV10-3 to TRBJ2-6, with a tentative D call TRBD1 (5 bases). Germline assignment: CDR1 ENHRY and CDR2 SYGVKD. The CDR3 contains 17 residues. Trimming took off 2 bases at V and 4 bases at J, with 15 bases between the two ends. The DNA for the CDR3 is TGTGCCATCAGTGAGGGCCCGCAGGGTTCCGGGGCCAACGTCCTGACTTTC. Translation: CAISEGPQGSGANVLTF.

The genes are TRBV5-1 and TRBJ2-1, with D uncertain. Germline V gene lookup returns CDR1 SGHRS and CDR2 YFSETQ. This CDR3 contains 15 residues. Trimming shortened V by 4 bases and J by 0 bases, and 11 bases separated the two germline ends. CDR3 bases: TGCGCCAGCAGCGAACAGAACCCCTCCTACAATGAGCAGTTCTTC. This codes for CASSEQNPSYNEQFF.

The rearrangement joins TRBV7-6 to TRBJ1-4, with 11 bases aligning to TRBD1. This CDR3 region has 14 residues. Germline CDR1 is SGHVS and CDR2 is FNYEAQ. After removal of 3 bases from V and 7 bases from J, the junction contained 1 base not matched to a gene. CDR3 sequence: CASSFGTGGEKLFF. CDR3 sequence (DNA): TGTGCCAGCAGCTTCGGGACAGGGGGTGAAAAACTGTTTTTT.

This clone was detected a few times. The chain uses TRBV10-3 and TRBJ2-5, with TRBD2 identical over 7 bases. This CDR3 region has 14 residues. Germline assignment: CDR1 ENHRY and CDR2 SYGVKD. J gave up 1 base and V 8 bases, and 7 bases lay outside the gene matches. CDR3: CAIRPSSGQETQYF. Written as DNA, the CDR3 is TGTGCCATCCGCCCCTCTAGCGGCCAAGAGACCCAGTACTTC.

Worth noting for this clone: Relative to the germline gene, one junction end is altered; a read error may explain this. V usage is TRBV5-6 and J usage is TRBJ2-4; D perhaps matches TRBD2 (6 bases). CDR3 size: 16 residues. Germline values: CDR1 SGHDT, CDR2 YYEEEE. CDR3 protein: CASSPQVSLAKNSQYF. The CDR3 nucleotides read TGTGCCAGCAGCCCCCAGGTATCACTAGCCAAAAACAGTCAGTACTTC.

The count of this clone is one. The chain joins TRBV4-3 to TRBJ1-4, with D unresolved. This CDR3 has 17 amino acids. Trimming cost V 0 bases and J 3 bases, with 14 bases left between them. The V gene's germline CDR1 is LGHNA and CDR2 YSLEER. This CDR3 reads CASSQEGKGWPNEKLFF. The CDR3 nucleotides read TGCGCCAGCAGCCAAGAGGGCAAAGGTTGGCCTAATGAAAAACTGTTTTTT.

This clone appeared a few times. The rearrangement uses TRBV5-8 and TRBJ1-1, with a weak D call TRBD1 (5 bases). Deletions cut 4 bases from V and 4 bases from J, with 20 bases between. This CDR3 has 16 residues. CDR1 and CDR2 from the germline V gene are SGHTS and YDEGEE. CDR3 sequence (DNA): TGTGCCAGCAGCCCGACCGGGGGATGGGGAGCCACTGAAGCTTTCTTT. Its translation: CASSPTGGWGATEAFF.

This clone was observed a handful of times. The chain couples TRBV6-4 to TRBJ2-7; 7 bases are shared with TRBD1. V was pared by 6 bases and J by 5 bases, with 7 bases of the junction left unmatched. The CDR3 is 13 residues long. From germline, CDR1 is MRHNA and CDR2 SNTAGT. In DNA form, the CDR3 reads TGTGCCAGCAGGAACAGGGGCTGGGACGAGCAGTACTTC. Translation gives CASRNRGWDEQYF.

The CDR3 loop is CASSLRTEGGNTIYF. The DNA for the CDR3 is TGTGCCAGCAGCTTAAGAACAGAGGGTGGAAACACCATATATTTT. The V and J genes are TRBV7-2 and TRBJ1-3; D remains unclear. The V and J ends lost 2 bases and 3 bases respectively, with 11 bases between them. The CDR3 sequence is 15 residues long. From germline, CDR1 is SGHTA and CDR2 FQGNSA.

On this clone: Relative to the germline gene, one junction end is altered; a read error may explain this. The chain links TRBV7-9 to TRBJ1-4, with D tentatively TRBD1 (6 bases). Germline CDR1 is SEHNR and CDR2 is FQNEAQ (reference sequence). The CDR3 runs 16 residues. CDR3 loop: CSSSSHRTVINEKLFF. The CDR3 coding sequence is TGTTCCAGCAGCTCCCATCGGACAGTAATTAATGAAAAACTGTTTTTT.

The V gene is TRBV5-4, the J gene TRBJ2-1; perhaps TRBD2 as D (6 bases). Germline CDR1 SGHNT, CDR2 YYREEE (reference sequence). This CDR3 is 16 amino acids long. V lost 4 bases, J lost 5 bases, and 19 bases lay in between. The CDR3 DNA reads TGTGCCAGCAGCCGCCCTTCGATGGCGGGACACAATGAGCAGTTCTTC. Translated: CASSRPSMAGHNEQFF. The full variable domain, with the rest looked up from reference TRBV5-4 and TRBJ2-1, is ETGVTQSPTHLIKTRGQQVTLRCSSQSGHNTVSWYQQALGQGPQFIFQYYREEENGRGNFPPRFSGLQFPNYSSELNVNALELDDSALYLCASSRPSMAGHNEQFFGPGTRLTVL.

V is TRBV2 and J is TRBJ1-2, with 8 bases that match TRBD1. V shed 7 bases, J shed 8 bases, and the junction held 9 bases outside the gene matches. From germline, CDR1 is SNHLY and CDR2 FYNNEI. The CDR3 spans 13 residues. Here the CDR3 reads CASTSTGTGGYTF. The DNA for the CDR3 is TGTGCCAGCACCTCAACCGGGACAGGAGGCTACACCTTC.

The CDR3 DNA sequence: TGTGCCAGCAGTCTCCGACAGTATCAGCCCCAGCATTTT. Protein: CASSLRQYQPQHF. The rearrangement uses TRBV27 and TRBJ1-5, with D tentatively TRBD1 (5 bases). V was cut by 5 bases and J by 5 bases, with 10 bases left in between. Germline-derived CDR1 and CDR2 are MNHEY and SMNVEV (reference sequence). The CDR3 spans 13 residues.

This chain uses TRBV5-1 with TRBJ2-1; TRBD2 agrees at 9 bases. Germline V CDR1 and CDR2: SGHRS, YFSETQ. The V segment lost 1 base and the J segment 7 bases; nucleotides outside the gene matches: 6. This CDR3 is 15 amino acids long. The CDR3 here is CASSLLAGVVNEQFF. In nucleotides, the CDR3 is TGCGCCAGCAGCTTGTTAGCGGGAGTAGTAAATGAGCAGTTCTTC.

This clone was observed once. This sequence joins TRBV6-1 and TRBJ2-1, with 11 bases lining up with TRBD1. The CDR3 extends over 13 amino acids. Germline V gene lookup returns CDR1 MNHNS and CDR2 SASEGT. V lost 0 bases and J lost 15; bases outside the gene matches: 4. The CDR3 is CASSEARGTGGFF. DNA of the CDR3: TGTGCCAGCAGTGAAGCGAGGGGGACAGGGGGGTTCTTC.